This T cell receptor beta chain appears in the sequencing data of a study of regulatory T cells in long-lasting Graves disease. The time point was: newly diagnosed GD, antithyroid drugs for less than 3 months. Preparation of the TCR library used RNA extracted from PBMCs. An endocrinology department in Xi'an, China, supplied the patients. With iRepertoire HTBI primers and Arm-PCR of CDR3 regions, TCR beta libraries were built. MiXCR, run by TCRdb on the multiplex PCR reads, gives a single entry per CDR3 protein. Here the sample spans about 440,000 distinct CDR3 sequences, 16% being singletons. This sample was also put to use in a study of T cells in Graves' hyperthyroidism and ophthalmopathy.

Material: peripheral blood mononuclear cells (PBMCs), obtained at new diagnosis, from a patient treated with antithyroid drugs. The sequence was obtained from a woman aged 18-29 years with Graves disease.

The CDR3 is CSARTGLGTEAFF. The CDR3, as DNA: TGCAGCGCTAGGACAGGGTTAGGGACTGAAGCTTTCTTT. The chain links TRBV29-1 to TRBJ1-1; TRBD1 matches 8 bases. This CDR3 is 13 amino acids long. Germline CDR1 is SQVTM and CDR2 is ANQGSEA. V trimming: 7 bases; J trimming: 5 bases; junction bases outside the gene matches: 9.